These 29 T cell receptor beta chains were all obtained from the same sample, sequenced in a study of PD-1 blockade in classical Hodgkin lymphoma. Time point: cycle 4 day 1 (C4D1), after about 6 weeks of nivolumab. Every patient experienced relapse after autologous stem cell transplantation, and brentuximab vedotin exposure varied. Data came from immunoSEQ multiplex PCR; TCRdb stores just in-frame clones and leaves some out. The sample records 15,000 to 20,000 clones, less than 75% being singletons. Sequenced material: peripheral blood mononuclear cells (PBMCs), taken before the fourth cycle of nivolumab. Receptors originate from a human donor with classical Hodgkin lymphoma.

This clone was recorded once. The chain employs TRBV11-2 and TRBJ1-2, with D maybe TRBD1 (6 bases). Germline V lookup: CDR1 SGHAT, CDR2 FQNNGV. Trimming pared 2 bases from V and 6 bases from J, leaving 10 bases between. The CDR3 extends over 13 amino acids. This CDR3 reads CASSLLQGNGYTF. CDR3 coding DNA: TGTGCCAGCAGCTTACTACAGGGAAATGGCTACACCTTC.

The gene calls are TRBV20-1 and TRBJ2-7; D may match TRBD1 or TRBD2 (6 bases each). This CDR3 comprises 11 residues. Germline CDR1 DFQATT, CDR2 SNEGSKA (reference sequence). The ends were cut back, 5 bases at V and 3 bases at J, with 8 bases in the middle. The CDR3 coding sequence is TGCAGTGCTGGAGGGGGCTACGAGCAGTACTTC. Its translation is CSAGGGYEQYF.

This clone was observed once. The DNA for the CDR3 is TGTGCCAGCAGTGAAGGCGGGAGCTCCTACAATGAGCAGTTCTTC. It yields the protein CASSEGGSSYNEQFF. The chain employs TRBV6-4 and TRBJ2-1, with 7 positions matching TRBD2. After removal of 3 bases from V and 0 bases from J, the junction contained 2 bases not matched to a gene. The CDR3 totals 15 residues. Germline CDR1 MRHNA, CDR2 SNTAGT.

This clone is classed as medium-sized. The rearrangement uses TRBV4-2 and TRBJ2-4; D is unclear. This CDR3 contains 15 residues. The V gene's germline CDR1 is LGHNA and CDR2 YNFKEQ. V dropped 0 bases and J dropped 0 bases, with 6 bases sitting between them. CDR3 region: CASSQDRLAKNIQYF. The CDR3 DNA reads TGTGCCAGCAGCCAAGACCGGCTAGCCAAAAACATTCAGTACTTC.

This chain connects TRBV29-1 to TRBJ2-7; 12 bases match TRBD2. CDR1 is SQVTM, CDR2 ANQGSEA, per germline. The CDR3 loop spans 16 amino acids. V was pared by 4 bases and J by 3 bases, with 10 bases of the junction left unmatched. The CDR3 sequence is CSVAPGLAGLSYEQYF. The CDR3 coding sequence is TGCAGCGTTGCCCCCGGACTAGCGGGGCTAAGCTACGAGCAGTACTTC.

The V and J genes are TRBV9 and TRBJ1-6; D call uncertain. The CDR3 loop spans 12 amino acids. Germline CDR1 is SGDLS and CDR2 is YYNGEE. The V end was cut by 3 bases, the J end by 7 bases, with 5 bases between. CDR3 DNA: TGTGCCAGCAGCGCTGGGAATTCACCCCTCCACTTT. Encoded protein: CASSAGNSPLHF.

This clone was found once. The rearrangement uses TRBV6-5 and TRBJ1-1, with D perhaps TRBD1 (6 bases). Per germline, CDR1 MNHEY and CDR2 SVGAGI. V dropped 5 bases and J dropped 1 base, with 11 bases sitting between them. This CDR3 comprises 14 residues. CDR3 sequence (DNA): TGTGCCAGCAGTAGGGACACTAGGAACACTGAAGCTTTCTTT. Translated: CASSRDTRNTEAFF.

The chain recombines TRBV4-1 with TRBJ2-7, with D uncertain. Germline CDR1 and CDR2: MGHRA and YSYEKL. There are 13 residues in the CDR3. Trimming took off 2 bases at V and 4 bases at J, with 9 bases between the two ends. The CDR3 sequence is CASSQSPGYEQYF. DNA of the CDR3: TGCGCCAGCAGCCAAAGTCCCGGGTACGAGCAGTACTTC.

The rearrangement links TRBV28 to TRBJ2-7, with 8 bases aligning to TRBD2. The V segment lost 6 bases and the J segment 1 base; nucleotides outside the gene matches: 2. The length of the CDR3 is 13 residues. Germline V gives CDR1 MDHEN, CDR2 SYDVKM. The CDR3 region has the DNA TGTGCCAGCAGGACGGGGGGGTCCTACGAGCAGTACTTC. It yields the protein CASRTGGSYEQYF.

The chain carries TRBV29-1 and TRBJ2-2, with 10 bases matching TRBD2. The CDR3 is made up of 14 amino acids. The ends lost 6 bases at V and 7 bases at J; junction bases unmatched: 8. Looked up from germline, CDR1 is SQVTM and CDR2 is ANQGSEA. CDR3 coding DNA: TGCAGCGTGGGGACTAGCGTCCAGGGCGGGGAGCTGTTTTTT. Its translation: CSVGTSVQGGELFF.

This clone turned up a few times. Written as DNA, the CDR3 is TGCGCCAGCAGTCCCCAGGGGTCTAATTCACCCCTCCACTTT. Its protein product is CASSPQGSNSPLHF. The chain couples TRBV5-1 to TRBJ1-6; TRBD1 might be the D (6 bases). The germline V gene encodes CDR1 SGHRS and CDR2 YFSETQ. This CDR3 has 14 residues. V lost 5 bases and J lost 6, with 12 bases in between.

This clone was detected only once. The genes are TRBV7-9 and TRBJ2-1; 13 nucleotides match TRBD2. This CDR3 region has 17 residues. Germline V gene lookup returns CDR1 SEHNR and CDR2 FQNEAQ (reference sequence). V was pared by 4 bases and J by 13 bases, with 16 bases of the junction left unmatched. DNA of the CDR3: TGTGCCAGCAGCTCCGGGGGGACTAGCGGGACCCGGGCCGAACAGTTCTTC. Translating it yields CASSSGGTSGTRAEQFF.

The chain combines TRBV28 with TRBJ1-2; D is uncertain. From germline, CDR1 is MDHEN and CDR2 SYDVKM. V was trimmed by 4 bases and J by 6 bases, leaving 12 bases between them. CDR3 length: 13 residues. The CDR3 DNA reads as TGTGCCAGCAGTTCCGTACGGCAGAATGGCTACACCTTC. This encodes CASSSVRQNGYTF.

The J gene is TRBJ2-7, the V gene TRBV6-5; D is possibly TRBD1 (6 bases). The V end lost 0 bases, the J end lost 7 bases, and 13 bases lay between the germline ends. Germline CDR1 is MNHEY and CDR2 is SVGAGI. There are 14 residues in the CDR3. CDR3 sequence: CASSYSMQRGEQYF. CDR3 coding DNA: TGTGCCAGCAGTTACTCGATGCAGAGGGGGGAGCAGTACTTC.

The V call is TRBV6-1, the J call TRBJ1-3; no reliable D call. CDR3 length equals 13 residues. V lost 1 base, J lost 3 bases, and 4 bases lay in between. Germline lookup yields CDR1 MNHNS and CDR2 SASEGT. CDR3 bases: TGTGCCAGCAGTGAAGTTCGTGGAAACACCATATATTTT. Translating gives CASSEVRGNTIYF.

This chain uses TRBV7-3 with TRBJ2-1; TRBD1 matches 7 bases. The germline gives CDR1 SGHTA, CDR2 FQGTGA. Trimming at V came to 5 bases and at J to 7 bases, leaving 14 bases not matched to a gene. This CDR3 region has 16 residues. In nucleotides, the CDR3 is TGTGCCAGCAGCCGTTCACCCGGGACAGACTATAATGAGCAGTTCTTC. This gives the protein CASSRSPGTDYNEQFF.

The genes are TRBV29-1 and TRBJ1-2, with 7 bases identical to TRBD1. Germline CDR1 and CDR2: SQVTM and ANQGSEA. Trimming took 7 bases from V and 0 from J; bases not matched to a gene: 8. The CDR3 loop spans 14 amino acids. Here the CDR3 DNA reads TGCAGCGGCTATACAGGGGCTTCTAACTATGGCTACACCTTC. It is translated as CSGYTGASNYGYTF. Together with reference TRBV29-1 and TRBJ1-2, the CDR3 gives the full variable domain: SAVISQKPSRDICQRGTSLTIQCQVDSQVTMMFWYRQQPGQSLTLIATANQGSEATYESGFVIDKFPISRPNLTFSTLTVSNMSPEDSSIYLCSGYTGASNYGYTFGSGTRLTVV.

V gene TRBV4-1 combines with J gene TRBJ1-4, with TRBD1 identical over 7 bases. Germline CDR1 and CDR2: MGHRA and YSYEKL. The trim removed 1 base at V and 7 bases at J, leaving 9 bases unmatched. CDR3 length: 16 amino acids. CDR3 amino acids: CASSQGRQGMSEKLFF. For the CDR3, the DNA is TGCGCCAGCAGCCAAGGGAGACAGGGCATGAGTGAAAAACTGTTTTTT.

CDR3 loop: CASVPLSGSVNEQYF. CDR3 nucleotide sequence: TGTGCCAGCGTCCCATTAAGCGGGAGTGTAAACGAGCAGTACTTC. The V gene is TRBV27, the J gene TRBJ2-5; 8 bases map to TRBD2. The DNA end is more similar to TRBJ2-7, so the J call may be wrong. The CDR3 contains 15 residues. Germline V gene sequence: CDR1 MNHEY, CDR2 SMNVEV (reference sequence).

V gene TRBV7-8 combines with J gene TRBJ1-5; D is uncertain. The CDR3 is 16 residues long. Germline CDR1 and CDR2: SGHVS and FQNEAQ. V was clipped by 5 bases and J by 4 bases, with 18 bases between them. As DNA, the CDR3 is TGTGCCAGCAGCCCCCGTCCTCCTGGATTAAATCAGCCCCAGCATTTT. Translation gives CASSPRPPGLNQPQHF.

The chain is built from TRBV10-3 and TRBJ2-5, with 12 bases aligning to TRBD2. In germline, CDR1 is ENHRY, CDR2 SYGVKD. The CDR3 runs 16 residues. Trimming took 6 bases from V and 5 from J; bases not matched to a gene: 10. CDR3 sequence reads: CAIRPGLAGGGETQYF. CDR3 nucleotides: TGTGCCATCAGGCCGGGACTAGCGGGCGGAGGGGAGACCCAGTACTTC.

This clone occurred a few times. The chain joins TRBV7-9 to TRBJ2-3; D ambiguous. The CDR3 has 14 amino acids. Trimming removed 4 bases at V and 2 bases at J, with 10 bases between. Germline CDR1 is SEHNR and CDR2 is FQNEAQ (reference sequence). This chain's CDR3 is CASSSTGSTDTQYF. CDR3 coding DNA: TGTGCCAGCAGCTCCACGGGCTCCACAGATACGCAGTATTTT.

The rearrangement links TRBV28 to TRBJ2-2; D is ambiguous. The CDR3 covers 17 residues. Germline CDR1 is MDHEN and CDR2 is SYDVKM. V shed 3 bases and J shed 0 bases, with 14 bases lying between them. In nucleotides, the CDR3 is TGTGCCAGCAGTTTTGACGGGTACCAAGCGAACACCGGGGAGCTGTTTTTT. Its protein product is CASSFDGYQANTGELFF.

V gene TRBV6-5 combines with J gene TRBJ2-1; 8 nucleotides agree with TRBD2. V dropped 6 bases and J dropped 6; count of bases not matched to a gene: 7. The CDR3 runs 14 residues. Germline V gene lookup returns CDR1 MNHEY and CDR2 SVGAGI. CDR3 in amino acids: CASRDLAGFNEQFF. As DNA, the CDR3 is TGTGCCAGCAGGGACTTAGCGGGGTTCAATGAGCAGTTCTTC.

This clone came up a few times. The chain has TRBV5-1 and TRBJ2-7, with 7 bases lining up with TRBD1. Per germline, CDR1 SGHRS and CDR2 YFSETQ. Losses at the gene ends were 0 bases for V and 4 bases for J; bases not matched to a gene: 4. The CDR3 totals 14 residues. The CDR3 loop is CASSLGGGEYEQYF. The CDR3 coding sequence is TGCGCCAGCAGCTTGGGAGGGGGCGAGTACGAGCAGTACTTC.

The rearrangement uses TRBV19 and TRBJ2-7, with D possibly TRBD2 on 6 matching bases. Germline loops: CDR1 LNHDA, CDR2 SQIVND (reference sequence). V was cut by 8 bases and J by 2 bases, with 13 bases left in between. The CDR3 runs to 13 residues. The CDR3 coding sequence is TGTGCCAGTGGGACTCACATTACCTACGAGCAGTACTTC. Residues: CASGTHITYEQYF.

The chain joins TRBV12-5 to TRBJ2-1, with D uncertain. This CDR3 contains 12 residues. The germline gives CDR1 LGHNT, CDR2 FRNRAP. V lost 4 bases to trimming and J lost 8 bases, with 9 bases between them. The CDR3 region is CASGSPYHEQFF. As DNA, the CDR3 is TGTGCTAGTGGTTCCCCGTACCATGAGCAGTTCTTC. The entire variable domain, with the rest obtained from reference TRBV12-5 and TRBJ2-1, is as follows: DARVTQTPRHKVTEMGQEVTMRCQPILGHNTVFWYRQTMMQGLELLAYFRNRAPLDDSGMPKDRFSAEMPDATLATLKIQPSEPRDSAVYFCASGSPYHEQFFGPGTRLTVL.

This chain joins TRBV4-2 and TRBJ1-3, with D possibly being TRBD1 (5 bases). Trimming took 0 bases from V and 7 from J, leaving 13 bases between them. Germline V gene lookup returns CDR1 LGHNA and CDR2 YNFKEQ. The CDR3 extends over 15 amino acids. CDR3 nucleotides: TGTGCCAGCAGCCAAGATATCACAGGCGGCAACACCATATATTTT. It is translated as CASSQDITGGNTIYF.

This clone was counted between two and nine times. This chain links TRBV5-4 with TRBJ1-2, with 9 bases that match TRBD1. The CDR3 extends over 15 amino acids. CDR1 is SGHNT and CDR2 is YYREEE in the germline V gene (reference sequence). V lost 5 bases, J lost 3 bases, and 8 bases stayed unmatched. For the CDR3, the DNA is TGTGCCAGCAGTTCTCCGGGACAGGGAGACTATGGCTACACCTTC. Its protein product is CASSSPGQGDYGYTF.